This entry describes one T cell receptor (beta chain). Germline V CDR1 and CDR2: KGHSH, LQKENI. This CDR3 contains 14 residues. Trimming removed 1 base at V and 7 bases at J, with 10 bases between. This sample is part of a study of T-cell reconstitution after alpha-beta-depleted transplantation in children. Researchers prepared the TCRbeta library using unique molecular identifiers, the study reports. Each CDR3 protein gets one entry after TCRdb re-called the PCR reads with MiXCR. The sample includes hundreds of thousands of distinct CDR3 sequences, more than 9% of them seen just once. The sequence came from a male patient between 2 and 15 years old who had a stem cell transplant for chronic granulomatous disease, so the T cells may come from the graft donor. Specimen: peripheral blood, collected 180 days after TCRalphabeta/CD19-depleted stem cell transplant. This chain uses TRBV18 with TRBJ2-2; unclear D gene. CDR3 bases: TGTGCCAGCTCACCACGGGGTCCGGGCGGGGAGCTGTTTTTT. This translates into CASSPRGPGGELFF.